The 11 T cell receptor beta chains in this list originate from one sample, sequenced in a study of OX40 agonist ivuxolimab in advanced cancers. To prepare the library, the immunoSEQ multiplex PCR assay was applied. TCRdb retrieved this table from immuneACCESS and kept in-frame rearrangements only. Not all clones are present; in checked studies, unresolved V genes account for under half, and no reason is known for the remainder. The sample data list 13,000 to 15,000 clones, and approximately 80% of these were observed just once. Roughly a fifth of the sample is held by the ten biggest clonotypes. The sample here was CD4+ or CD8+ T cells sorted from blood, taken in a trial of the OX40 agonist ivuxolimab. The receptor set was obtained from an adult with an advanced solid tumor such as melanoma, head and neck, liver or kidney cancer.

In nucleotides, the CDR3 is TGTGCCAGTAGTATAGTTCCGGGGGGTAATCAGCCCCAGCATTTT. Its protein is CASSIVPGGNQPQHF. The genes are TRBV19 and TRBJ1-5; weak D call: TRBD1 (5 bases). Germline V gene sequence: CDR1 LNHDA, CDR2 SQIVND (reference sequence). V was cut by 1 base and J by 4 bases, with 11 bases left in between. The CDR3 spans 15 residues. The full variable domain, its missing parts supplied by reference TRBV19 and TRBJ1-5, is DGGITQSPKYLFRKEGQNVTLSCEQNLNHDAMYWYRQDPGQGLRLIYYSQIVNDFQKGDIAEGYSVSREKKESFPLTVTSAQKNPTAFYLCASSIVPGGNQPQHFGDGTRLSIL.

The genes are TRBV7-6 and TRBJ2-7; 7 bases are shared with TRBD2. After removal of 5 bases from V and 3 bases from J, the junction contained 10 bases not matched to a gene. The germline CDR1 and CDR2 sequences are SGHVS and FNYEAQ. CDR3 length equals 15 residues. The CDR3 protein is CASSGGEQTRYEQYF. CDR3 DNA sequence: TGTGCCAGCAGCGGGGGGGAGCAGACCCGCTACGAGCAGTACTTC.

The DNA for the CDR3 is TGTGCCAGCAGTGGGCACCGAGGTAACTACGAGCAGTACTTC. It translates to CASSGHRGNYEQYF. This chain joins TRBV11-2 and TRBJ2-7, with D unclear. Germline-derived CDR1 and CDR2 are SGHAT and FQNNGV. The CDR3 contains 14 residues. V lost 6 bases and J 3 bases, leaving 15 bases between the germline ends.

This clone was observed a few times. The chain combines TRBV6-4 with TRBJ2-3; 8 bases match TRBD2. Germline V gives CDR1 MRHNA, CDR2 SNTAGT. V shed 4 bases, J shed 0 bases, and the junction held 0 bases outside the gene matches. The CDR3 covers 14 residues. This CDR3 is CASSASGSTDTQYF. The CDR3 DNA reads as TGTGCCAGCAGTGCTAGCGGGAGCACAGATACGCAGTATTTT.

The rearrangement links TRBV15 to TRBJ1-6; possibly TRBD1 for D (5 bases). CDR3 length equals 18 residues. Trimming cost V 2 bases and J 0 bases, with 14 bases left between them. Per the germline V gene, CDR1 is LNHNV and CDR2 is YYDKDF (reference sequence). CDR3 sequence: CATSRNWAGSSYNSPLHF. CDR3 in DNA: TGTGCCACCAGCAGAAACTGGGCAGGGAGCTCCTATAATTCACCCCTCCACTTT.

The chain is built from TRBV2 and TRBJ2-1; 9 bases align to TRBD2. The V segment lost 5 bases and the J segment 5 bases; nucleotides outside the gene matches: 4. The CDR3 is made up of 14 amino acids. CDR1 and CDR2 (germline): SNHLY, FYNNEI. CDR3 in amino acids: CASSRLAGNNEQFF. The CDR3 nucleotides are TGTGCCAGCAGTCGGCTAGCGGGAAACAATGAGCAGTTCTTC.

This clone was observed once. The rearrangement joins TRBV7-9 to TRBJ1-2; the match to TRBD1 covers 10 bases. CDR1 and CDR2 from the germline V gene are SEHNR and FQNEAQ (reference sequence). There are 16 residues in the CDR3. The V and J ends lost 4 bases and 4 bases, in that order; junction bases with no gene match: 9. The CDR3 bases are TGTGCCAGCAGCTCAAGACAGGGGGCGCGCTTCTATGGCTACACCTTC. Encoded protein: CASSSRQGARFYGYTF.

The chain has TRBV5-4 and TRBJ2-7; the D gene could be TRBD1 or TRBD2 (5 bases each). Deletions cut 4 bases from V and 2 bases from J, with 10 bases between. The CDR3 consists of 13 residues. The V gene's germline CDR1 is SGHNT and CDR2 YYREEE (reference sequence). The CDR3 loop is CASSRDHPYEQYF. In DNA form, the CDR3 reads TGTGCCAGCAGCCGGGACCACCCCTACGAGCAGTACTTC.

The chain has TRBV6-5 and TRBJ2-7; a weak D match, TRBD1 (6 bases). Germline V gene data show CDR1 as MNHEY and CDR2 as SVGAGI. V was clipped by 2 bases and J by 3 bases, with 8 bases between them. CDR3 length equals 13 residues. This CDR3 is CASSYGQSYEQYF. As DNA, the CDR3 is TGTGCCAGCAGTTACGGACAGAGCTACGAGCAGTACTTC.

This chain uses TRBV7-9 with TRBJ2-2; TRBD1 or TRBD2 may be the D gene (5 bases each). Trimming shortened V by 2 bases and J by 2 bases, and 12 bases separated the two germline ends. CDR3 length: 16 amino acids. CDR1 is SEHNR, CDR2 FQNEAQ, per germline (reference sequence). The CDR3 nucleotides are TGTGCCAGCAGCTTACCGGGGACCGCCAACACCGGGGAGCTGTTTTTT. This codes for CASSLPGTANTGELFF.

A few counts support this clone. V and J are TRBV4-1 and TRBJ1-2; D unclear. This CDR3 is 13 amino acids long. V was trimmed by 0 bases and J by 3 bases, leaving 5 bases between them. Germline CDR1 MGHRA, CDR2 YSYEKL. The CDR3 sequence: CASSQETDYGYTF. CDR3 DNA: TGCGCCAGCAGCCAAGAAACAGACTATGGCTACACCTTC.